The entry below gives a single T cell receptor beta chain sequence along with its context. Its target is unknown. The data stem from a study of graft-versus-host responses after intestinal transplantation. Across the study: The transplants performed in recipients were multivisceral, liver-intestinal, or isolated intestinal. Findings and caveats of the study: Early post-transplant falls in HvG clones accompanied the peak levels of circulating GvH clones.

Processing of graft tissue released intraepithelial and lamina propria lymphocytes. Profiled with immunoSEQ multiplex PCR; TCRdb holds only in-frame clones, not every one. The repertoire consists of around 9,800 clones, with 78% occurring once and the leading ten covering less than 25%. The CDR3 extends over 16 amino acids. CDR1 and CDR2 from the germline V gene are MNHEY and SMNVEV (reference sequence). Trimming removed 5 bases from V and 2 bases from J; junction bases left unmatched: 5. Here the sequenced sample was ileum tissue, taken less than 550 days after intestinal transplant. The rearrangement joins TRBV27 to TRBJ2-3, with TRBD2 identical over 12 bases. The sequence derives from a human patient who received an intestinal transplant, so some T cells may come from the graft donor. The CDR3 reads CASSARLAGVTDTQYF. CDR3 coding DNA: TGTGCCAGCAGTGCCAGACTAGCGGGGGTCACAGATACGCAGTATTTT.